This is a list of T cell receptor beta chains from one sample in a study of shared clonotypes between healthy human individuals. The method was immunoSEQ multiplex PCR; TCRdb's version includes in-frame clones alone and lacks a portion of them. The profile shows some 2,000,000 clones, about 95% of them singletons. Sequencing was done on a sample of naive CD8+ T cells sorted from blood. These receptors all stem from a young man in good health. CDR3s leave out the opening cysteine and the closing phenylalanine or tryptophan. The order of the fields is V gene, J gene, CDR3 protein.

TRBV2	TRBJ1-1	ASSLTTAMNTEAF
TRBV11-2	TRBJ1-1	ASSIMNTEAF
TRBV7-9	TRBJ2-1	ASSLVGIGEQF
TRBV7-6	TRBJ1-2	ASSPDREYGYT
TRBV5-4	TRBJ2-1	ASSPSGGPASNEQF
TRBV15	TRBJ2-7	ATSRGLGLYEQY
TRBV27	TRBJ1-1	ASSFGTGGGGTEAF
TRBV19	TRBJ2-1	ASRDPEGNEQF
TRBV13	TRBJ2-7	ASVPGPGGEQY
TRBV25-1	TRBJ1-6	ASSEIMNSPLH
TRBV6-1	TRBJ1-1	ASSGGRLGETEAF
TRBV28	TRBJ1-5	AAGRDQPQH
TRBV6-5	TRBJ1-6	ASGNPGGHSPLH
TRBV28	TRBJ2-2	ASSSFPTGKNTGELF
TRBV9	TRBJ1-2	ASSGTGLWDGYT
TRBV2	TRBJ1-4	ASSAGGLEKLF
TRBV5-6	TRBJ1-1	ASERAMNTEAF
TRBV2	TRBJ2-1	ASREESSYNEQF
TRBV30	TRBJ1-4	AWSVQGAEKLF
TRBV27	TRBJ2-2	ASSRGLAGKLVGELF
TRBV4-1	TRBJ2-7	ASSQGIPYEQY
TRBV5-6	TRBJ2-1	ASSFGTSQF
TRBV9	TRBJ2-5	ASSATGGVQETQY
TRBV4-1	TRBJ1-1	ASSQDRDAVNTEAF
TRBV29-1	TRBJ1-4	SVVGVSNEKLF
TRBV7-9	TRBJ1-4	ASSFGDAATDEKLF
TRBV5-1	TRBJ2-1	ASSLEALSNEQF
TRBV9	TRBJ2-7	ASSVRGGNYEQY
TRBV4-3	TRBJ2-5	ASSQVQGSVTQY
TRBV7-9	TRBJ2-1	ASSLATRGGLEDEQF
TRBV27	TRBJ1-2	ASSPQGGYGYT
TRBV6-4	TRBJ2-2	ASSDLNTGELF
TRBV5-1	TRBJ2-3	ASSLAGTDMQY
TRBV7-9	TRBJ2-7	ASSLVGLAGGNEQY
TRBV4-1	TRBJ2-1	ASSRGLAAHNEQF
TRBV10-2	TRBJ1-1	ASRGGTEAF
TRBV5-1	TRBJ1-2	ASSSLQGAGGYT
TRBV9	TRBJ2-3	ASSEPLPGATDTQY
TRBV4-1	TRBJ2-3	ASSLAGLTDTQY
TRBV4-1	TRBJ1-5	ASSQDLGGVELNQPQH
TRBV30	TRBJ1-5	AWSVLNQPQH
TRBV19	TRBJ2-7	ASSMFFQGSEQY
TRBV11-2	TRBJ2-7	ASSITSGGYEQY